Below, one T cell receptor (beta chain) is given with its context. The antigen remains undetermined. Germline V lookup: CDR1 SGHRS, CDR2 YFSETQ. The CDR3 extends over 15 amino acids. J was trimmed by 7 bases and V by 1 base; bases with no gene match: 7. TCRdb's table, derived via immunoSEQ multiplex PCR, lists solely in-frame clones and lacks some. Among about 90,000 clones listed, over 75% were seen once. The record originates from a study of graft-versus-host responses after intestinal transplantation. The study, taken as a whole, reports: Individuals carrying graft-donor T cell macrochimerism showed high graft-versus-host to host-versus-graft clonal ratios in allografts.

This TCR came from a human donor who received an intestinal transplant. The chain combines TRBV5-1 with TRBJ2-1, with TRBD1 identical over 8 bases. The input for sequencing was unstimulated CD8+ T cells sorted from spleen or lymph node cells, taken before intestinal transplant. CDR3 region: CASSLTGTGGNEQFF. As DNA, the CDR3 is TGCGCCAGCAGCTTGACCGGGACAGGAGGGAATGAGCAGTTCTTC.